This is a list of T cell receptor beta chains from one sample in a study of OX40 agonist ivuxolimab in advanced cancers. Sequenced by immunoSEQ multiplex PCR; TCRdb stores in-frame clones only, minus some. This table holds about 79,000 clones, over 75% found once. The sequences come from CD4+ or CD8+ T cells sorted from blood, collected in a trial of the OX40 agonist ivuxolimab. The source is an adult with an advanced solid tumor such as melanoma, head and neck, liver or kidney cancer. Both conserved end residues are part of each CDR3. The D gene is left open where the match is weak. Only some rows state a clone size, as once, few, many or a class for expanded clones.

V gene,J gene,clone size,D gene,CDR3 DNA,CDR3 protein
TRBV5-1,TRBJ1-2,NA,NA,TGCGCCAGCAGCGCGGACGTTAACTATGGCTACACCTTC,CASSADVNYGYTF
TRBV5-1,TRBJ2-1,once,NA,TGCGCCAGCAGCTCCACGACTAGCTCCTACAATGAGCAGTTCTTC,CASSSTTSSYNEQFF
TRBV27,TRBJ1-1,NA,TRBD1,TGTGCCAGCAGTTGGGACAGGGGGACCACTGAAGCTTTCTTT,CASSWDRGTTEAFF
TRBV5-4,TRBJ2-7,NA,NA,TGTGCCAGCAGCTTGCAGGGCTCCTACGAGCAGTACTTC,CASSLQGSYEQYF
TRBV27,TRBJ1-2,once,TRBD1,TGTGCCAGCAGTTCGGGACAGGGGGGATTCTATGGCTACACCTTC,CASSSGQGGFYGYTF
TRBV6-5,TRBJ1-4,NA,NA,TGTGCCAGCAGTTACGGAGGGGGAGGGAGAAAACTGTTTTTT,CASSYGGGGRKLFF
TRBV27,TRBJ2-7,NA,NA,TGTGCCAGCAGTATCGGACTCCTCTACGAGCAGTACTTC,CASSIGLLYEQYF
TRBV7-2,TRBJ2-3,NA,NA,TGTGCCAGCAGCTCCAACACTCTAGATACGCAGTATTTT,CASSSNTLDTQYF
TRBV28,TRBJ2-1,few,NA,TGTGCCAGCAGCTCCTTCCTTGATGAGCAGTTCTTC,CASSSFLDEQFF
TRBV27,TRBJ1-6,NA,NA,TGTGCCAGCAGTCCCGGGGACACGAGGACCCTCCACTTT,CASSPGDTRTLHF
TRBV5-4,TRBJ2-1,NA,TRBD2,TGTGCCAGCAGCTTGGGACTAGCAGACAATGAGCAGTTCTTC,CASSLGLADNEQFF
TRBV7-8,TRBJ2-3,NA,TRBD1,TGTGTCAGCATGACAGGGGTCACAGATACGCAGTATTTT,CVSMTGVTDTQYF
TRBV7-2,TRBJ2-5,once,TRBD2,TGTGCCAGCAGCTTGACTAGCGGGAGAGGACAAGAGACCCAGTACTTC,CASSLTSGRGQETQYF
TRBV10-3,TRBJ2-1,NA,TRBD2,TGTGCCATCAGCCCGGGACTAGGAATCGGCGATGAGCAGTTCTTC,CAISPGLGIGDEQFF
TRBV19,TRBJ2-4,NA,TRBD2,TGTGCCAGTAGGCCGACTAGCGGGAGCAAAAACATTCAGTACTTC,CASRPTSGSKNIQYF
TRBV6-1,TRBJ1-2,NA,NA,TGTGCCAGCAGCAGGACAGTCGCTAACTATGGCTACACCTTC,CASSRTVANYGYTF
TRBV28,TRBJ2-2,once,NA,TGTGCCAGCAGTTTACCCCTTGCGAACACCGGGGAGCTGTTTTTT,CASSLPLANTGELFF
TRBV6-1,TRBJ1-4,NA,NA,TGTGCCAGCAGTCAGACACCAACTAATGAAAAACTGTTTTTT,CASSQTPTNEKLFF
TRBV5-1,TRBJ2-5,NA,TRBD1,TGCGCCAGCAGCTTCGGACAGGGCCAGGAGACCCAGTACTTC,CASSFGQGQETQYF
TRBV9,TRBJ2-4,NA,TRBD2,TGTGCCAGCAGCCCTGGGACTAGCGGGAGGGAAGTAGCCAAAAACATTCAGTACTTC,CASSPGTSGREVAKNIQYF
TRBV14,TRBJ2-5,NA,TRBD2,TGTGCCAGCAGCCCCTCACTAGCGGGAGGGGAGACCCAGTACTTC,CASSPSLAGGETQYF
TRBV28,TRBJ1-5,NA,NA,TGTGCCAACCAGCAGGGTCGGGGGCAGCCCCAGCATTTT,CANQQGRGQPQHF
TRBV6-1,TRBJ2-5,NA,NA,TGTGCCAGCAGTGACGTGGCCGAGACCCAGTACTTC,CASSDVAETQYF
TRBV29-1,TRBJ1-2,many,NA,TGCAGCGTTGCCGGCACAGGGCCGACCTATGGCTACACCTTC,CSVAGTGPTYGYTF
TRBV30,TRBJ1-6,NA,TRBD1,TGTGCCTGGAGACCGCCCCAGGGGGGCAGACCCTATAATTCACCCCTCCACTTT,CAWRPPQGGRPYNSPLHF
TRBV7-9,TRBJ2-1,once,NA,TGTGCCAGCAGCGAGGGGACCTACCTAGGAGATGAGCAGTTCTTC,CASSEGTYLGDEQFF
TRBV5-1,TRBJ2-5,NA,NA,TGCGCCAGCAGCTTGGCCGGGGAGACCCAGTACTTC,CASSLAGETQYF
TRBV18,TRBJ2-1,NA,TRBD2,TGTGCCAGCTCACCAAGGCTAGCGGATAACAATGAGCAGTTCTTC,CASSPRLADNNEQFF
TRBV18,TRBJ1-2,NA,NA,TGTGCCAGCTCACCGTCGACAGCCCTACACTACACCTTC,CASSPSTALHYTF
TRBV7-9,TRBJ1-1,NA,NA,TGTGCCAGCAGCTTAGCCTACCCGAACACTGAAGCTTTCTTT,CASSLAYPNTEAFF
TRBV21-1,TRBJ2-7,NA,NA,TGTGCCAGCAGCATGGGGACTTATACCTACGAGCAGTACTTC,CASSMGTYTYEQYF
TRBV28,TRBJ1-5,NA,TRBD1,TGTGCCAGCAGTCTAGGACAGGCTGGGGGGCAGCCCCAGCATTTT,CASSLGQAGGQPQHF
TRBV6-1,TRBJ1-4,NA,NA,TGTGCCAGCAGTAAAAATGAAAAACTGTTTTTT,CASSKNEKLFF
TRBV11-1,TRBJ2-7,NA,NA,TGTGCCAGCAGCTTTGCTGGCTACGAGCAGTACTTC,CASSFAGYEQYF
TRBV19,TRBJ1-1,NA,TRBD1,TGTGCCAGTAGTCCACAGGGGAAAGATGGAGCTTTCTTT,CASSPQGKDGAFF
TRBV5-1,TRBJ2-1,NA,TRBD2,TGCGCCAGCAGCCAAGGGACTAGCGGGCCTACGTACAATGAGCAGTTCTTC,CASSQGTSGPTYNEQFF
TRBV7-8,TRBJ2-7,NA,NA,TGTGCCAGCAGCCCTCAGCCCAGTACCTACGAGCAGTACTTC,CASSPQPSTYEQYF
TRBV7-3,TRBJ2-3,NA,NA,TGTGCCAGCAGCTCCCGAGAACCAGATACGCAGTATTTT,CASSSREPDTQYF
TRBV2,TRBJ2-7,NA,NA,TGTGCCAGCAGTTTCAGCTACGAGCAGTACTTC,CASSFSYEQYF
TRBV15,TRBJ2-5,few,NA,TGTGCCACCAGCAGAGGGCTGGGACCGGAGACCCAGTACTTC,CATSRGLGPETQYF
TRBV5-1,TRBJ2-5,NA,TRBD2,TGCGCCAGCAGCTTCCAGTCCCTAGCGGGATTCAAGACCCAGTACTTC,CASSFQSLAGFKTQYF
TRBV6-1,TRBJ1-4,NA,TRBD1,TGTGCCAGCAGGTCACAGGGGAGTGAAAAACTGTTTTTT,CASRSQGSEKLFF
TRBV9,TRBJ2-2,NA,TRBD2,TGTGCCAGCAGCCGGGAGGTTACCGGGGAGCTGTTTTTT,CASSREVTGELFF
TRBV2,TRBJ1-2,NA,NA,TGTGCCAGCAGGGCCAGGGTACTTAACTATGGCTACACCTTC,CASRARVLNYGYTF
TRBV6-1,TRBJ2-1,NA,NA,TGTGCCAGTAAAAGAAACAATGAGCAGTTCTTC,CASKRNNEQFF
TRBV15,TRBJ2-6,NA,TRBD2,TGTGCCACCAGAAACACCCATAGCGGGAGGCGCTCTGGGGCCAACGTCCTGACTTTC,CATRNTHSGRRSGANVLTF
TRBV5-1,TRBJ2-1,NA,TRBD2,TGCGCCAGCAGCTTGCTAGCGGGAGAGGATGAGCAGTTCTTC,CASSLLAGEDEQFF
TRBV9,TRBJ2-7,few,NA,TGTGCCAGCAGCGTAGGTCTGAACGCCGCCTACGAGCAGTACTTC,CASSVGLNAAYEQYF
TRBV19,TRBJ1-2,NA,NA,TGTGCCAGTAGTCGAGGGACTGGAACATCTTATGGCTACACCTTC,CASSRGTGTSYGYTF
TRBV11-2,TRBJ2-5,few,NA,TGTGCCAGCAGCTTAGATTGGACTGGAAAACGCCAAGAGACCCAGTACTTC,CASSLDWTGKRQETQYF
TRBV18,TRBJ1-3,once,NA,TGTGCCAGCTCACCAACAATAGACGGATTCTCTGGAAACACCATATATTTT,CASSPTIDGFSGNTIYF
TRBV13,TRBJ1-1,NA,TRBD1,TGTGCCAGCAGCCCTAACAGGGGGTTGAACACTGAAGCTTTCTTT,CASSPNRGLNTEAFF
TRBV19,TRBJ2-5,NA,TRBD2,TGTGCCAGTAGTTATAGCGGGAGTGAGACCCAGTACTTC,CASSYSGSETQYF